The next 7 T cell receptor beta chains were all read from a single sample in a study of cytomegalovirus exposure and HLA in healthy donors. Clones were sequenced by immunoSEQ multiplex PCR, and TCRdb holds only the in-frame ones, with some missing. The sample records approximately 160,000 clones, about 90% being singletons. The sample consisted of PBMCs. The receptors were sampled from a young woman in good health and CMV-seropositive.

The rearrangement links TRBV2 to TRBJ2-5, with 7 positions matching TRBD2. V lost 3 bases, J lost 4 bases, and 5 bases stayed unmatched. Germline CDR1 is SNHLY and CDR2 is FYNNEI. CDR3 length: 14 amino acids. CDR3 loop: CASSDGRGGETQYF. Written as DNA, the CDR3 is TGTGCCAGCAGTGATGGGAGGGGTGGAGAGACCCAGTACTTC.

The rearrangement uses TRBV19 and TRBJ2-1, with 12 nucleotides matching TRBD2. There are 14 residues in the CDR3. CDR1 and CDR2 from the germline V gene are LNHDA and SQIVND (reference sequence). V was clipped by 7 bases and J by 7 bases; unmatched bases: 5. CDR3 coding DNA: TGTGCCAGTACCCCTAGCGGGAGGGGGAATGAGCAGTTCTTC. Protein sequence: CASTPSGRGNEQFF.

The gene calls are TRBV2 and TRBJ2-2; a weak D match, TRBD2 (7 bases). CDR3 length equals 16 residues. V lost 8 bases to trimming and J lost 2 bases, with 18 bases between them. The germline V gene has CDR1 SNHLY and CDR2 FYNNEI. The CDR3 region has the DNA TGTGCCAGCTGGGGCGGGGGCCCGCCCAACACCGGGGAGCTGTTTTTT. Translated, it gives CASWGGGPPNTGELFF.

V and J are TRBV4-3 and TRBJ1-2; 8 bases are a match to TRBD1. This CDR3 spans 14 amino acids. Germline loops: CDR1 LGHNA, CDR2 YSLEER. J lost 3 bases, V lost 6 bases, and 6 bases had no gene match. CDR3 amino acids: CASRAGGADYGYTF. For the CDR3, the DNA is TGCGCCAGCAGGGCAGGGGGCGCGGACTATGGCTACACCTTC.

The V gene is TRBV29-1, the J gene TRBJ2-7, with unresolved D. The CDR3 runs 11 residues. In germline, CDR1 is SQVTM, CDR2 ANQGSEA. V was pared by 7 bases and J by 4 bases, with 11 bases between. The CDR3 protein is CSAGKGYEQYF. The CDR3 DNA sequence: TGCAGCGCGGGTAAAGGTTACGAGCAGTACTTC.

The CDR3 DNA follows: TGTGCCAGCAGCGGGGACAGCACGAGCTATGGCTACACCTTC. Its protein product is CASSGDSTSYGYTF. V gene TRBV2 combines with J gene TRBJ1-2; 7 nucleotides line up with TRBD1. The CDR3 extends over 14 amino acids. With 6 bases clipped from V and 4 bases from J, the junction kept 8 bases outside the gene matches. Germline V gene sequence: CDR1 SNHLY, CDR2 FYNNEI.

This chain joins TRBV25-1 and TRBJ2-1, with 11 nucleotides matching TRBD2. The germline V gene encodes CDR1 MGHDK and CDR2 SYGVNS. J lost 2 bases, V lost 4 bases, and 1 base had no gene match. CDR3 length: 15 amino acids. The CDR3 nucleotides are TGTGCCAGCAGTGGTAGCGGGAGGGCCTACAATGAGCAGTTCTTC. This encodes CASSGSGRAYNEQFF.